This T cell receptor beta chain was obtained from a study of T cell repertoires in aging, cancer and after chemotherapy. Rearranged V-D-J TRB sequences were amplified with a mixed TRB-A/B primer pool. One entry per CDR3 protein, called by TCRdb with MiXCR from the multiplex PCR reads. The data contain about 12,000 distinct CDR3 sequences, 30% to 35% of them singletons. Study-wide results and caveats: In healthy donors, age-related TCR diversity loss mainly reflected lost richness.

The germline V and J ends were trimmed by 8 bases and 1 base, with 15 bases remaining between them. Germline lookup yields CDR1 MNHEY and CDR2 SVGEGT. The CDR3 extends over 14 amino acids. This clonotype was detected a few times. Its antigen is currently unknown. The template was genomic DNA from peripheral blood, not RNA. Sequences were obtained from blood. This TCR was sampled from a human donor in good health. The donor label of this sample is uncertain. The rearrangement uses TRBV6-2 or TRBV6-3 and TRBJ2-7; D is unresolved. In DNA, the CDR3 is TGTGCCAGCCTCAACCCCCCTGAGTCCTACGAGCAGTACTTC. As protein: CASLNPPESYEQYF.